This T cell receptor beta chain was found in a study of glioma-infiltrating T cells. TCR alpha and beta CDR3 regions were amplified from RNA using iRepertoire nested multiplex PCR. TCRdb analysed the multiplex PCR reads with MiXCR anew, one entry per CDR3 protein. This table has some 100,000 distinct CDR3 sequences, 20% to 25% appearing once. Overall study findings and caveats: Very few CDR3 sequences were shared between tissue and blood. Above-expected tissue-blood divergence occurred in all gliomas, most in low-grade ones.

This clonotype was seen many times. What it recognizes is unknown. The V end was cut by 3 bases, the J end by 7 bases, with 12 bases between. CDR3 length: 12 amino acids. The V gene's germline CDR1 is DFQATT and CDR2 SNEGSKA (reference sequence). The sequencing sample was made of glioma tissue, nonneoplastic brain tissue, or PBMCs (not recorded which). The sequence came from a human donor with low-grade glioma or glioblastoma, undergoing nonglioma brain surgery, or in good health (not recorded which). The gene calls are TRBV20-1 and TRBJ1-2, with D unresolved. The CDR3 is CSASKQSSGYTF. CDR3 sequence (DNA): TGCAGTGCTAGTAAGCAGAGCTCTGGCTACACCTTC.